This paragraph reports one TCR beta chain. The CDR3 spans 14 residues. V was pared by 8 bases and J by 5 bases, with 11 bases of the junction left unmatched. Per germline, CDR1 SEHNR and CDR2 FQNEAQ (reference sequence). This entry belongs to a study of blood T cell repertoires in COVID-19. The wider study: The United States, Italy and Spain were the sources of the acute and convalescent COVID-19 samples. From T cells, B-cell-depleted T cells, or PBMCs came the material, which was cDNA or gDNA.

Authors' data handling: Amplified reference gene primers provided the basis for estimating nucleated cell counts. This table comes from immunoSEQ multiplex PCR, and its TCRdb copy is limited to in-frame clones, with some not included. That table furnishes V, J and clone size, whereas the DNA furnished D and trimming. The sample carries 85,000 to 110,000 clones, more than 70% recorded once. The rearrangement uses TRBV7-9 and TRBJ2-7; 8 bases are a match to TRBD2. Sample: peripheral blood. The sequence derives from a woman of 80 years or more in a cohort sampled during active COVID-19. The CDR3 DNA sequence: TGTGCCAGCCCCGGGGGGGTAATAAGGCACGAGCAGTACTTC. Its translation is CASPGGVIRHEQYF.